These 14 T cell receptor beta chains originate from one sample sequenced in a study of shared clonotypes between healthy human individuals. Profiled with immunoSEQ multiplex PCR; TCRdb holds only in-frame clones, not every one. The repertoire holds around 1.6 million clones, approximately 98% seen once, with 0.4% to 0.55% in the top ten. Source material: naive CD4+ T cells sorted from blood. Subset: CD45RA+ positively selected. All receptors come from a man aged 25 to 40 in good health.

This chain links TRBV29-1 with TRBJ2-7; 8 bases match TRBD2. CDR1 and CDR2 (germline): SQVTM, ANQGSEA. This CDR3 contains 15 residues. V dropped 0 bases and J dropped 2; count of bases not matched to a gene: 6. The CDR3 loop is CSVEDPGLGAYEQYF. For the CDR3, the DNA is TGCAGCGTTGAAGATCCGGGACTAGGTGCCTACGAGCAGTACTTC.

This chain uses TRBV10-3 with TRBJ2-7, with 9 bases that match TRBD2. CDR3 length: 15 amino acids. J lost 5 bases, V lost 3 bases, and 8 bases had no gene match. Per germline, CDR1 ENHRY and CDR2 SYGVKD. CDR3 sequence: CAISDTGLAANEQYF. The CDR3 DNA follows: TGTGCCATCAGTGATACGGGACTAGCCGCCAACGAGCAGTACTTC.

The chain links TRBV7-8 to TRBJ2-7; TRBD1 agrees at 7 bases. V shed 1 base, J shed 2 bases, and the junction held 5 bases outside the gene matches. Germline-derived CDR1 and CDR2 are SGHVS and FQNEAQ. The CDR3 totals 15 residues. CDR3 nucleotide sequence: TGTGCCAGCAGCTTAGAGCGGACAGGACCCTACGAGCAGTACTTC. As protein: CASSLERTGPYEQYF.

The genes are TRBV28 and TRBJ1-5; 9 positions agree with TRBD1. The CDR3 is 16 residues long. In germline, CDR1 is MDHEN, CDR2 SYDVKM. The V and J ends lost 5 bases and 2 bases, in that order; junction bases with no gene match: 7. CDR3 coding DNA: TGTGCCAGCAGTCAAAGACAGGGGGGGGGCAATCAGCCCCAGCATTTT. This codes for CASSQRQGGGNQPQHF.

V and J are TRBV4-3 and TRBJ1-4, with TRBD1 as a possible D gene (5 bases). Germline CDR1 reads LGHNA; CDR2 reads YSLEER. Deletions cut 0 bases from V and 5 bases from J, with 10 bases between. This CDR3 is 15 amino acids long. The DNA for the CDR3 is TGCGCCAGCAGCCAAGATAGAGGGGTAAATGAAAAACTGTTTTTT. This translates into CASSQDRGVNEKLFF.

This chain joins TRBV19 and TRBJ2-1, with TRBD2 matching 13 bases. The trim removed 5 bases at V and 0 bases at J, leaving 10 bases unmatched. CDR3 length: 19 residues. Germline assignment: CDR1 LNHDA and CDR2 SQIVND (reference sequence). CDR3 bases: TGTGCCAGTAGTGGTGGAAGGACTAGCGGGGGAAGCTCCTACAATGAGCAGTTCTTC. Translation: CASSGGRTSGGSSYNEQFF.

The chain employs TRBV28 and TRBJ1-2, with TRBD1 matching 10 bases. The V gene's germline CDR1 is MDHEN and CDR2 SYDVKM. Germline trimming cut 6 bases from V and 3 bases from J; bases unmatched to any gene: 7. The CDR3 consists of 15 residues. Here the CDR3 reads CASRSPGQGDYGYTF. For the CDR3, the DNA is TGTGCCAGCAGATCCCCCGGACAGGGGGACTATGGCTACACCTTC.

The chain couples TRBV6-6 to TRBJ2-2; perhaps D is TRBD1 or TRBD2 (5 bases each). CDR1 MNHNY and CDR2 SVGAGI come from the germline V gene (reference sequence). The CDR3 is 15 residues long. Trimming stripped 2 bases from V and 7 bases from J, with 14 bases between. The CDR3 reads CASSYRSLGGGELFF. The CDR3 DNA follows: TGTGCCAGCAGTTACAGATCGCTTGGGGGCGGGGAGCTGTTTTTT.

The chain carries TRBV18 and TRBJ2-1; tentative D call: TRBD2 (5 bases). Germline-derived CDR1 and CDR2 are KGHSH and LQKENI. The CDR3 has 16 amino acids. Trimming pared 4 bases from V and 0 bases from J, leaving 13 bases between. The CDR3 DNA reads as TGTGCCAGCTCACGAATGAGCGGATTCTCCTACAATGAGCAGTTCTTC. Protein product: CASSRMSGFSYNEQFF.

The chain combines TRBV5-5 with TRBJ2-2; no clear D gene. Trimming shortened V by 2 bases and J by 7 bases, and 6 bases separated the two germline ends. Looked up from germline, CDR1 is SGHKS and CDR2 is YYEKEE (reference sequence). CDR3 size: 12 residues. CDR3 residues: CASSFEVGELFF. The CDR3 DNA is TGTGCCAGCAGCTTTGAAGTCGGGGAGCTGTTTTTT.

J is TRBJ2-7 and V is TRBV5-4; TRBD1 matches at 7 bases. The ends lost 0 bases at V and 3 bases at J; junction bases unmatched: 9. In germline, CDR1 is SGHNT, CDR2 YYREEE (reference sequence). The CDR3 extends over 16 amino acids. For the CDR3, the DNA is TGTGCCAGCAGCTTGGGTGAGGGGGCGAGGGTCTACGAGCAGTACTTC. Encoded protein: CASSLGEGARVYEQYF.

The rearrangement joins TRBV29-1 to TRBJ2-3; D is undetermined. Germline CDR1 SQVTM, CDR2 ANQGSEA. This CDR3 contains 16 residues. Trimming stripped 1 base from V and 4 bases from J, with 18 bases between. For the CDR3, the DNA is TGCAGCGTTGAAGGCCTCGAGGCCCACAACCCAGATACGCAGTATTTT. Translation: CSVEGLEAHNPDTQYF.

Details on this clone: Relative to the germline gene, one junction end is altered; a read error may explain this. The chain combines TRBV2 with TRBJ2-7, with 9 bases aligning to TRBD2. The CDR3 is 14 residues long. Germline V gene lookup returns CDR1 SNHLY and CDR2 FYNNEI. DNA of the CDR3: TGTGCCAGCACTTCCGGGACTAGCTCACGAAGCCTCTTCTTC. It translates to CASTSGTSSRSLFF.

The CDR3 reads CASSWGPQHF. For the CDR3, the DNA is TGTGCCAGCAGTTGGGGGCCCCAGCATTTT. This rearrangement joins TRBV28 to TRBJ1-5; D remains unclear. CDR1 is MDHEN, CDR2 SYDVKM, per germline. The length of the CDR3 is 10 residues. The ends were cut back, 4 bases at V and 9 bases at J, with 4 bases in the middle.